This T cell receptor beta chain was sequenced for a study of T cells in women clearing cervical HPV infection. General study points: Repertoire richness, not evenness, was significantly elevated in CIN3+ cases versus controls. Timing of associations relative to infection is unclear; T-cell subsets were not isolated.

Assay used: immunoSEQ multiplex PCR; TCRdb lists only in-frame clones, some missing. This sample's table reports around 23,000 clones. For this clone: The antigen is not known. The read is 3 residues too short to cover the CDR3 end, so that end is filled in from the germline J gene.

CDR3 length: 14 residues. Germline V CDR1 and CDR2: LNHDA, SQIVND (reference sequence). The rearrangement uses TRBV19 and TRBJ2-4; D unclear. Sequencing input: blood buffy coat. This TCR came from a woman between 18 and 70 years old with a cervical HPV16 infection that either progressed to CIN3+ or cleared (not recorded which). The CDR3 loop reads CASSIITEQYGQYF. The CDR3 DNA, read in part, is TGTGCCAGTAGTATAATAACAGAGCAATATGGT.